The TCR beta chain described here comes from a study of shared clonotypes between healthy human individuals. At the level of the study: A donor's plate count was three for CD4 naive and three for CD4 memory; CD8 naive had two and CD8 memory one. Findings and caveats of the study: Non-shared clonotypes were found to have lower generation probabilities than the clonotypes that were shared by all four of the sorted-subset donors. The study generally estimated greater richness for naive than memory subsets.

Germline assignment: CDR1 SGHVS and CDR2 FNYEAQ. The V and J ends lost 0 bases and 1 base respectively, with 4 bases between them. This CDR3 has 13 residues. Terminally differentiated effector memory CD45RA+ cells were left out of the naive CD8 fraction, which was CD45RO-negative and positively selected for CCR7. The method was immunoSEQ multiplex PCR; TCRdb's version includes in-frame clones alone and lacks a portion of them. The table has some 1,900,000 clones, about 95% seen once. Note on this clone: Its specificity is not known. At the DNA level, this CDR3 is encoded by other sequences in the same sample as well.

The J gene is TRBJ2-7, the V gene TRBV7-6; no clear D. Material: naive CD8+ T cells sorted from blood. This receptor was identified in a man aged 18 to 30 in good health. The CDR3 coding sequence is TGTGCCAGCAGCTTAGCGGGGTCCTACGAGCAGTACTTC. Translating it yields CASSLAGSYEQYF.